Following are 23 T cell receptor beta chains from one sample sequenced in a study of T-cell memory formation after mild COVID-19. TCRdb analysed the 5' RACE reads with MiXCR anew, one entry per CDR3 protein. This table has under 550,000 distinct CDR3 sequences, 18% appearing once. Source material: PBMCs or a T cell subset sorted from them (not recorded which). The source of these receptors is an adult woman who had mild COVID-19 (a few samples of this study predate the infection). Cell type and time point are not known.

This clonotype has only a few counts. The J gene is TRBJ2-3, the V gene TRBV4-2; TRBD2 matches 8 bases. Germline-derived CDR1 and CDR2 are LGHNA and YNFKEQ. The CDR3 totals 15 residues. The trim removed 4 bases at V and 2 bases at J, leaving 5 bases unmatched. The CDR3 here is CASSRLSGDTDTQYF. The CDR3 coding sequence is TGTGCCAGCAGCCGGCTTAGCGGGGACACAGATACGCAGTATTTT.

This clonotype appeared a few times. The CDR3: CASSPQGDGYTF. CDR3 nucleotide sequence: TGTGCCAGCAGCCCACAGGGAGATGGCTACACCTTC. The chain employs TRBV18 and TRBJ1-2; tentative D call: TRBD1 (6 bases). Trimming shortened V by 8 bases and J by 6 bases, and 13 bases separated the two germline ends. CDR1 is KGHSH and CDR2 is LQKENI in the germline V gene. There are 12 residues in the CDR3.

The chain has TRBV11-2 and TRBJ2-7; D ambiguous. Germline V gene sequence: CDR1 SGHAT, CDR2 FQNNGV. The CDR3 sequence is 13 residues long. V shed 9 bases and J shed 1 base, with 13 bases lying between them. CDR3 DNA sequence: TGTGCCAGTTCGACACCACTATCCTACGAGCAGTACTTC. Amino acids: CASSTPLSYEQYF.

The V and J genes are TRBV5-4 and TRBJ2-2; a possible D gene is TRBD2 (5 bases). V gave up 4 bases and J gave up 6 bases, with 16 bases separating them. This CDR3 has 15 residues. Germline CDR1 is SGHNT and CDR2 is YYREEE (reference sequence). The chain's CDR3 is CASSRGSGLAGELFF. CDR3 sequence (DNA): TGTGCCAGCAGCCGAGGTTCGGGGTTGGCCGGGGAGCTGTTTTTT.

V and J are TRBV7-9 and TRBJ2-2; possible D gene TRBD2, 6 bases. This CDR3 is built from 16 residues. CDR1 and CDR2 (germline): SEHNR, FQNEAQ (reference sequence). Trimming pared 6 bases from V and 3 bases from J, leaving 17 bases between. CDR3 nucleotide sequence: TGTGCCAGCAGGGGGGAGGACTTGGTCTACACCGGGGAGCTGTTTTTT. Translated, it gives CASRGEDLVYTGELFF.

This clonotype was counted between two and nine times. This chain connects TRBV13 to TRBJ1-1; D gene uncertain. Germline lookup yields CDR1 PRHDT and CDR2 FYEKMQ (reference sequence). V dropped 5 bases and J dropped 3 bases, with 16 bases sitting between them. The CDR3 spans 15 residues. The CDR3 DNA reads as TGTGCCAGCAGCCCACCGGGCTTGGTGTACACTGAAGCTTTCTTT. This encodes CASSPPGLVYTEAFF.

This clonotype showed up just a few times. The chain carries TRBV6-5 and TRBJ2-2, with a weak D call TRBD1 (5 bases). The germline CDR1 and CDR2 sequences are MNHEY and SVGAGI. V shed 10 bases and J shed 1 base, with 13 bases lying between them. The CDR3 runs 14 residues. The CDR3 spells CAIRPDRNTGELFF. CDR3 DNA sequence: TGTGCCATCAGGCCTGACAGGAACACCGGGGAGCTGTTTTTT.

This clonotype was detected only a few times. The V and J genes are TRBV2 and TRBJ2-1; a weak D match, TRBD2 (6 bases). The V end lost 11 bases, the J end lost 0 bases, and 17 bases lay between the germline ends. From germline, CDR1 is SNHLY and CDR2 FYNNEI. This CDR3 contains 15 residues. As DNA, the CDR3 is TGTGCCCCCCTGGGAGCGGGCAGCTCCTACAATGAGCAGTTCTTC. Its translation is CAPLGAGSSYNEQFF.

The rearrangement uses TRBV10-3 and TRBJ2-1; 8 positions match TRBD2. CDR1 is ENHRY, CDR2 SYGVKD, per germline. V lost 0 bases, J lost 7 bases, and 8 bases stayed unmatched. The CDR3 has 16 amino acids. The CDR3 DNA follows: TGTGCCATCAGTGAGTCGGGTAGCGGGATAGGGAATGAGCAGTTCTTC. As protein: CAISESGSGIGNEQFF.

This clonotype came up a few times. The DNA of the CDR3 is TGTGCCAGCAGCCCCTCGGGATTAGCGGGACGGTCAGAGACCCAGTACTTC. This sequence encodes CASSPSGLAGRSETQYF. The chain recombines TRBV7-2 with TRBJ2-5; 8 bases map to TRBD2. The CDR3 has 17 residues. CDR1 is SGHTA, CDR2 FQGNSA, per germline. V shed 5 bases, J shed 4 bases, and the junction held 15 bases outside the gene matches.

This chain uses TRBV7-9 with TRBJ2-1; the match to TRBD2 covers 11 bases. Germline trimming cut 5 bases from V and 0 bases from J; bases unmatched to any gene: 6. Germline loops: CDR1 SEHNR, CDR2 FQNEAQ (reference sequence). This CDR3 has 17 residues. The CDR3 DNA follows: TGTGCCAGCAGCCCGACTAGCGGGGTGAGCTCCTACAATGAGCAGTTCTTC. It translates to CASSPTSGVSSYNEQFF.

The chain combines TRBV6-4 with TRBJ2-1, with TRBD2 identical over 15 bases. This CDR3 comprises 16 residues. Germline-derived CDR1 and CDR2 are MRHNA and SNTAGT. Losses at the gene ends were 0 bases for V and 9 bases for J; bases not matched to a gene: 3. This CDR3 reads CASSDSGLAGGGEQFF. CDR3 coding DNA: TGTGCCAGCAGTGACTCGGGACTAGCGGGAGGTGGTGAGCAGTTCTTC.

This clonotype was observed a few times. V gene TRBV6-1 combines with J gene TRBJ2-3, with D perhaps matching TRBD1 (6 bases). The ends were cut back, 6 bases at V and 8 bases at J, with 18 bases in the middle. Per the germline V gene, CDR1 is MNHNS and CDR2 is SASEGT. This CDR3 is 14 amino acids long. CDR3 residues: CASSAGAAQGTQYF. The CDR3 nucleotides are TGTGCCAGCAGCGCTGGGGCGGCACAGGGTACGCAGTATTTT.

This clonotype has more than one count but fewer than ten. The CDR3 loop is CAWSATEGYTQSYEQYF. The DNA of the CDR3 is TGTGCCTGGAGTGCCACTGAGGGCTACACCCAGTCCTACGAGCAGTACTTC. V and J are TRBV30 and TRBJ2-7; tentatively, D is TRBD2 (5 bases). The CDR3 is 17 amino acids. Deletions cut 1 base from V and 1 base from J, with 20 bases between. Looked up from germline, CDR1 is GTSNPN and CDR2 is SVGIG (reference sequence).

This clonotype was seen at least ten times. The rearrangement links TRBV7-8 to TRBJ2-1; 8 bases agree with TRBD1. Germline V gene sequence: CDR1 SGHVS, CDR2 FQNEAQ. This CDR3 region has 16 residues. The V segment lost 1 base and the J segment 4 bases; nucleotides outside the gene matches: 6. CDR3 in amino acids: CASSLEAGGPYNEQFF. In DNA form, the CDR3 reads TGTGCCAGCAGCTTAGAAGCAGGGGGCCCATACAATGAGCAGTTCTTC.

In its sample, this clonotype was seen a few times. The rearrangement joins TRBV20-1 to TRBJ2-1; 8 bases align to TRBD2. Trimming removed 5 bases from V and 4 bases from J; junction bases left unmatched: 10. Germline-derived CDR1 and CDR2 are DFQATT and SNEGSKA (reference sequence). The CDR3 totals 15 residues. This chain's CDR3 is CSALRSQRGYNEQFF. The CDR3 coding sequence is TGCAGTGCTCTCCGGAGCCAGCGGGGGTACAATGAGCAGTTCTTC.

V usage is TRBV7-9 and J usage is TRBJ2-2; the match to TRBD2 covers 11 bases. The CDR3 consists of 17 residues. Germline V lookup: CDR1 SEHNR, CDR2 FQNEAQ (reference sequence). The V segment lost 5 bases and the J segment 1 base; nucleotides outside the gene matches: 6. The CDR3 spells CASSEGLAAKNTGELFF. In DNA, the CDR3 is TGTGCCAGCAGCGAGGGACTAGCGGCAAAGAACACCGGGGAGCTGTTTTTT.

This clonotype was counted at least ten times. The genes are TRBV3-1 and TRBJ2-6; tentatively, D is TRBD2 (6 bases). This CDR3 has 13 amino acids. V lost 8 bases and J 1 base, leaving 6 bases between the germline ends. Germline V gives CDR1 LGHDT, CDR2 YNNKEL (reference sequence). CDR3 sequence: CASRGSGANVLTF. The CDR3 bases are TGTGCCAGCCGGGGGTCTGGGGCCAACGTCCTGACTTTC.

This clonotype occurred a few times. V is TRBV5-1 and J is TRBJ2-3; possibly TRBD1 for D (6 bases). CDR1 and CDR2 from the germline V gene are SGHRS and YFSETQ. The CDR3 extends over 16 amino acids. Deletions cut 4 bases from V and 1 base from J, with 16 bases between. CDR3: CASSRYRAGGTDTQYF. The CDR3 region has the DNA TGCGCCAGCAGCAGATACAGGGCGGGTGGCACAGATACGCAGTATTTT.

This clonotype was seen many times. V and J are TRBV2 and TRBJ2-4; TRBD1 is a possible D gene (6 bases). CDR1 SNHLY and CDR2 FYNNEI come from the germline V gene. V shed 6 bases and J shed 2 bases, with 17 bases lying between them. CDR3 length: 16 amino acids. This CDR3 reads CASRTRGEPTKNIQYF. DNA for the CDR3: TGTGCCAGCAGAACCAGGGGCGAACCTACCAAAAACATTCAGTACTTC.

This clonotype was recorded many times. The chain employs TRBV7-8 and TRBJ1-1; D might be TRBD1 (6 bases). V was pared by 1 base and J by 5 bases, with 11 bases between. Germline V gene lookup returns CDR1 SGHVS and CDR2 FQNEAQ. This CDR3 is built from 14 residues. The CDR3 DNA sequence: TGTGCCAGCAGCTTAGAGCAGGGGCGGACTGAAGCTTTCTTT. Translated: CASSLEQGRTEAFF.

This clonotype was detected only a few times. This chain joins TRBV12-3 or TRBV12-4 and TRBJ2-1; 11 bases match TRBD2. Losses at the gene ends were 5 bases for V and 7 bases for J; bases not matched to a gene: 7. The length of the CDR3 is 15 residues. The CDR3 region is CASSRSGRAQNEQFF. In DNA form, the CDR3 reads TGTGCCAGCAGTCGTAGCGGGAGGGCCCAGAATGAGCAGTTCTTC.

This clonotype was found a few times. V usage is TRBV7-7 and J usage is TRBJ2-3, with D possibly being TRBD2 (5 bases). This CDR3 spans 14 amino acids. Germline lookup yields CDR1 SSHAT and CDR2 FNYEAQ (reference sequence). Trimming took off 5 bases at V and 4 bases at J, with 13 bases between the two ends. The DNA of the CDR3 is TGTGCCAGCAGCCTCGGGGTAGGGCCAGATACGCAGTATTTT. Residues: CASSLGVGPDTQYF.